This T cell receptor (beta chain) stems from a study of CD8+CD57+ T cells in acquired aplastic anemia. In the study overall: Sorted CD4+ plus CD8+ cells gave DNA averaging around 3 ug. The study's findings and limits: Simpson's diversity of CD8+ cells was not significantly different in patients compared with controls.

The CDR3 contains 14 residues. In germline, CDR1 is SGHTA, CDR2 FQGTGA. J gave up 4 bases and V 1 base, and 3 bases lay outside the gene matches. TCR beta VDJ and CDR3 profiles were obtained from a genomic DNA template. TCRdb processed the reads anew with MiXCR; each CDR3 protein has one entry. The sample has about 98,000 distinct CDR3 sequences; approximately 73% are singletons. This clonotype was seen many times. Its antigen is currently unknown. It was patients with CD8+CD57+ cell expansion by flow cytometry who were chosen for sequencing. Patients had undergone no therapy by the time their blood was sampled.

The genes are TRBV7-3 and TRBJ1-1; TRBD1 agrees at 7 bases. This sequence originates from a human donor with aplastic anemia. Sequencing input: sorted CD4+, CD8+, or CD8+CD57+ T cells (not recorded which) from PBMCs. For the CDR3, the DNA is TGTGCCAGCAGCTTAAACCCAGGGGGCACTGAAGCTTTCTTT. Amino acids: CASSLNPGGTEAFF. Full variable domain (outside the CDR3, taken from reference TRBV7-3 and TRBJ1-1): GAGVSQTPSNKVTEKGKYVELRCDPISGHTALYWYRQSLGQGPEFLIYFQGTGAADDSGLPNDRFFAVRPEGSVSTLKIQRTERGDSAVYLCASSLNPGGTEAFFGQGTRLTVV.